These 20 T cell receptor beta chains share one sample of origin, sequenced in a study of tissue T cells after allogeneic stem cell transplantation. Profiled with immunoSEQ multiplex PCR; TCRdb holds only in-frame clones, not every one. Here the sample spans 1,300 to 1,500 clones, over 75% being singletons. The starting material was esophageal tissue, obtained at autopsy. The receptors here all came from a male patient between 35 and 70 years old with steroid-refractory graft-versus-host disease after an allogeneic stem cell transplant. Some T cells may be provided by the graft donor.

This clone was seen a handful of times. The V call is TRBV11-2, the J call TRBJ2-1; no definite D call. This CDR3 comprises 13 residues. Germline CDR1 is SGHAT and CDR2 is FQNNGV. Trimming left V 2 bases short and J 8 bases short, with 10 bases between. As DNA, the CDR3 is TGTGCCAGCAGCTTAAAAGGGTTGGATGAGCAGTTCTTC. It specifies CASSLKGLDEQFF. The full variable domain, its missing parts supplied by reference TRBV11-2 and TRBJ2-1, is EAGVAQSPRYKIIEKRQSVAFWCNPISGHATLYWYQQILGQGPKLLIQFQNNGVVDDSQLPKDRFSAERLKGVDSTLKIQPAKLEDSAVYLCASSLKGLDEQFFGPGTRLTVL.

The chain recombines TRBV27 with TRBJ2-5; no definite D call. The V and J ends lost 0 bases and 1 base respectively, with 3 bases between them. Germline assignment: CDR1 MNHEY and CDR2 SMNVEV (reference sequence). This CDR3 region has 13 residues. The CDR3 coding sequence is TGTGCCAGCAGTTTATCCTCCCAAGAGACCCAGTACTTC. This translates into CASSLSSQETQYF.

The chain couples TRBV27 to TRBJ1-4; the match to TRBD1 covers 7 bases. The CDR3 is 15 amino acids. The J segment lost 7 bases and the V segment lost 2 bases, leaving 7 bases of the junction unmatched. Looked up from germline, CDR1 is MNHEY and CDR2 is SMNVEV (reference sequence). The CDR3 DNA reads TGTGCCAGCAGTTTACGACAGGGCCAGTTTGAAAAACTGTTTTTT. It translates to CASSLRQGQFEKLFF.

The rearrangement uses TRBV19 and TRBJ1-5, with 8 bases that match TRBD1. With V trimmed by 0 bases and J by 7 bases, 5 bases remained unmatched. CDR3 length equals 15 residues. Per germline, CDR1 LNHDA and CDR2 SQIVND (reference sequence). This chain's CDR3 is CASSIEFTGGQPQHF. CDR3 DNA sequence: TGTGCCAGTAGTATAGAATTTACAGGGGGGCAGCCCCAGCATTTT.

This clone was counted only a few times. The chain links TRBV4-3 to TRBJ2-7; no definite D call. This CDR3 is built from 15 residues. Germline lookup yields CDR1 LGHNA and CDR2 YSLEER. The V and J ends lost 1 base and 6 bases respectively, with 16 bases between them. The CDR3 sequence: CASSQGARSPGEQYF. The CDR3 nucleotides are TGCGCCAGCAGCCAAGGGGCCAGGAGCCCAGGCGAGCAGTACTTC.

V gene TRBV2 combines with J gene TRBJ2-1; a weak D match, TRBD1 (5 bases). This CDR3 has 15 residues. CDR1 SNHLY and CDR2 FYNNEI come from the germline V gene. With 4 bases removed from V and 2 bases from J, the gap between germline ends came to 12 bases. As DNA, the CDR3 is TGTGCCAGCAGTGCCCAGGGTAGCACCTACAATGAGCAGTTCTTC. It yields the protein CASSAQGSTYNEQFF. The whole variable domain, remainder taken from reference TRBV2 and TRBJ2-1, is EPEVTQTPSHQVTQMGQEVILRCVPISNHLYFYWYRQILGQKVEFLVSFYNNEISEKSEIFDDQFSVERPDGSNFTLKIRSTKLEDSAMYFCASSAQGSTYNEQFFGPGTRLTVL.

The CDR3: CASSFNGDGYTF. For the CDR3, the DNA is TGTGCCAGCAGCTTCAACGGCGATGGCTACACCTTC. The chain couples TRBV11-2 to TRBJ1-2; unclear D gene. The CDR3 length is 12 residues. Germline assignment: CDR1 SGHAT and CDR2 FQNNGV. The germline V and J ends were trimmed by 3 bases and 6 bases, with 8 bases remaining between them.

The rearrangement joins TRBV7-3 to TRBJ1-1; no clear D gene. The germline gives CDR1 SGHTA, CDR2 FQGTGA. The CDR3 loop spans 14 amino acids. The V end lost 2 bases, the J end lost 0 bases, and 7 bases lay between the germline ends. Here the CDR3 reads CASSLSSLNTEAFF. The CDR3, as DNA: TGTGCCAGCAGCTTATCTTCTTTGAACACTGAAGCTTTCTTT.

This clone has just a few counts. The chain is built from TRBV10-1 and TRBJ2-3; TRBD1 might be the D (6 bases). The germline V gene encodes CDR1 WNHNN and CDR2 SYGVQD (reference sequence). Trimming left V 3 bases short and J 0 bases short, with 13 bases between. The CDR3 covers 16 residues. The CDR3 nucleotides are TGCGCCAGCAGTGAAGACGGGACATCTAGCACAGATACGCAGTATTTT. Its translation is CASSEDGTSSTDTQYF.

The rearrangement uses TRBV11-3 and TRBJ2-1; either TRBD1 or TRBD2 may supply D (6 bases each). CDR3 length equals 18 residues. The germline gives CDR1 SGHNT, CDR2 YENEEA. V was cut by 0 bases and J by 0 bases, with 15 bases left in between. The CDR3 here is CASSLEQGGGVSYNEQFF. The CDR3 region has the DNA TGTGCCAGCAGCTTAGAACAGGGAGGAGGGGTCTCCTACAATGAGCAGTTCTTC. Full variable domain (outside the CDR3, taken from reference TRBV11-3 and TRBJ2-1): EAGVVQSPRYKIIEKKQPVAFWCNPISGHNTLYWYLQNLGQGPELLIRYENEEAVDDSQLPKDRFSAERLKGVDSTLKIQPAELGDSAVYLCASSLEQGGGVSYNEQFFGPGTRLTVL.

This sequence joins TRBV4-1 and TRBJ1-2; tentative D call: TRBD1 (6 bases). The CDR3 is made up of 15 amino acids. V lost 1 base and J lost 2, with 11 bases in between. Per germline, CDR1 MGHRA and CDR2 YSYEKL. The DNA of the CDR3 is TGCGCCAGCAGCCAAGCGAGGGGGGAGAACTATGGCTACACCTTC. Translating gives CASSQARGENYGYTF.

The chain couples TRBV9 to TRBJ2-4; 8 positions match TRBD2. Germline CDR1 and CDR2: SGDLS and YYNGEE. CDR3 size: 15 residues. V dropped 2 bases and J dropped 0; count of bases not matched to a gene: 1. The CDR3 spells CASSVSGEAKNIQYF. CDR3 sequence (DNA): TGTGCCAGCAGCGTTAGCGGGGAAGCCAAAAACATTCAGTACTTC.

This chain's CDR3 is CASSFAENQPQHF. For the CDR3, the DNA is TGTGCCAGCAGTTTCGCTGAGAATCAGCCCCAGCATTTT. The chain joins TRBV27 to TRBJ1-5, with D uncertain. The CDR3 loop spans 13 amino acids. The germline gives CDR1 MNHEY, CDR2 SMNVEV (reference sequence). Trimming removed 3 bases from V and 4 bases from J, with 7 bases in between.

The V gene is TRBV27, the J gene TRBJ2-1; TRBD2 is a possible D gene (6 bases). V lost 5 bases and J 8 bases, leaving 19 bases between the germline ends. Germline loops: CDR1 MNHEY, CDR2 SMNVEV (reference sequence). The CDR3 has 15 amino acids. The CDR3 protein is CASSALAVVRYEQFF. The CDR3 bases are TGTGCCAGCAGTGCCTTAGCGGTGGTACGCTATGAGCAGTTCTTC.

J is TRBJ1-2 and V is TRBV3-1 (or the pseudogene TRBV3-2), with 9 positions matching TRBD1. J was trimmed by 4 bases and V by 3 bases; bases with no gene match: 6. Germline V gene sequence: CDR1 LGHDT, CDR2 YNNKEL (reference sequence). The CDR3 totals 15 residues. The CDR3 spells CASSHGDREGYGYTF. CDR3 sequence (DNA): TGTGCCAGCAGCCACGGGGACAGGGAGGGCTATGGCTACACCTTC.

The rearrangement joins TRBV5-1 to TRBJ2-5; no definite D call. V was pared by 4 bases and J by 2 bases, with 6 bases between. Germline V gene lookup returns CDR1 SGHRS and CDR2 YFSETQ. The CDR3 spans 12 residues. The CDR3 is CASSRQQETQYF. The CDR3 DNA is TGCGCCAGCAGCCGTCAACAAGAGACCCAGTACTTC.

The rearrangement joins TRBV4-1 to TRBJ2-6; 8 bases line up with TRBD1. From germline, CDR1 is MGHRA and CDR2 YSYEKL. Trimming took 8 bases from V and 3 from J; bases not matched to a gene: 12. This CDR3 is 17 amino acids long. The CDR3 is CASEKGQGAFGANVLTF. The CDR3 nucleotides read TGCGCCAGCGAAAAGGGGCAGGGGGCGTTTGGGGCCAACGTCCTGACTTTC.

The rearrangement links TRBV7-9 to TRBJ2-7; 8 bases are a match to TRBD1. Germline V lookup: CDR1 SEHNR, CDR2 FQNEAQ (reference sequence). The CDR3 is 14 residues long. The V segment lost 6 bases and the J segment 0 bases; nucleotides outside the gene matches: 4. The CDR3 sequence is CASSLTGGSYEQYF. CDR3 DNA: TGTGCCAGCAGTCTTACAGGGGGCTCCTACGAGCAGTACTTC. Filled out from reference TRBV7-9 and TRBJ2-7, the complete variable domain reads DTGVSQNPRHKITKRGQNVTFRCDPISEHNRLYWYRQTLGQGPEFLTYFQNEAQLEKSRLLSDRFSAERPKGSFSTLEIQRTEQGDSAMYLCASSLTGGSYEQYFGPGTRLTVT.

The chain uses TRBV5-1 and TRBJ1-2, with D uncertain. The CDR3 extends over 15 amino acids. The germline gives CDR1 SGHRS, CDR2 YFSETQ. V dropped 0 bases and J dropped 4 bases, with 13 bases sitting between them. The CDR3 DNA reads TGCGCCAGCAGCTTGGGACCCACTTCCAGCTATGGCTACACCTTC. Translation gives CASSLGPTSSYGYTF.

The J gene is TRBJ2-5, the V gene TRBV5-1; D remains unclear. V dropped 0 bases and J dropped 5 bases, with 5 bases sitting between them. The CDR3 is 12 amino acids. Germline V CDR1 and CDR2: SGHRS, YFSETQ. CDR3 loop: CASSLGIETQYF. Written as DNA, the CDR3 is TGCGCCAGCAGCTTGGGGATTGAGACCCAGTACTTC.